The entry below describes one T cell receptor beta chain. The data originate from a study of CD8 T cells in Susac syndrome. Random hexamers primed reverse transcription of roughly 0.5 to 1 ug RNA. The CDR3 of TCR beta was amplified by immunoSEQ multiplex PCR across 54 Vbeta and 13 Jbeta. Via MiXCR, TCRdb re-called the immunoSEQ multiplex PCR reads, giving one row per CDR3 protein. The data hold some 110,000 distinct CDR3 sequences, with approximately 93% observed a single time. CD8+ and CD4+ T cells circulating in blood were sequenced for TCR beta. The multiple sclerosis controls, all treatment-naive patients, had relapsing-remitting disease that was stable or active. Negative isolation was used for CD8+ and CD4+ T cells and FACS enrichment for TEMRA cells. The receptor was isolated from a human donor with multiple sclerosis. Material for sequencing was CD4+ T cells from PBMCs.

CDR3 sequence (DNA): TGTGCCAGCAGAGGGACAGGGGGCCTTGGCTACACCTTC. As protein: CASRGTGGLGYTF. The chain recombines TRBV7-9 with TRBJ1-2; 12 nucleotides align to TRBD1. The germline V gene encodes CDR1 SEHNR and CDR2 FQNEAQ (reference sequence). The CDR3 consists of 13 residues. The trim removed 6 bases at V and 7 bases at J, leaving 3 bases unmatched.